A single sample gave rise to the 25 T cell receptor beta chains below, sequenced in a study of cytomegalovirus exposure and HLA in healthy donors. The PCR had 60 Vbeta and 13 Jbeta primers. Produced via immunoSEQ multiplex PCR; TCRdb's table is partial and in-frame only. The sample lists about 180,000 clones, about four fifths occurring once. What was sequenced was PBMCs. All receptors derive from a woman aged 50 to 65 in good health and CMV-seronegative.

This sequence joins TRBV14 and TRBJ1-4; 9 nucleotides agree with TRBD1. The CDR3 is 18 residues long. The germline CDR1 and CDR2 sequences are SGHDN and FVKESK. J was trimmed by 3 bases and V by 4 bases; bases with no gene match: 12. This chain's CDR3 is CASSPGTGRYRSNEKLFF. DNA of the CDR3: TGTGCCAGCAGCCCTGGGACAGGGAGATATCGTTCTAATGAAAAACTGTTTTTT.

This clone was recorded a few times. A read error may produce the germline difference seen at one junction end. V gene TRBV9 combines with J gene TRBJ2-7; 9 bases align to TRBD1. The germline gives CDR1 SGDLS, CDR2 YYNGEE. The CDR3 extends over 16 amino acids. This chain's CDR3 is CASSVSGTGSSYAQYF. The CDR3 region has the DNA TGTGCCAGCAGCGTAAGTGGGACAGGGAGCTCCTACGCGCAGTACTTC. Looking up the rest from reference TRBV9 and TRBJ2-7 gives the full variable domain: DSGVTQTPKHLITATGQRVTLRCSPRSGDLSVYWYQQSLDQGLQFLIQYYNGEERAKGNILERFSAQQFPDLHSELNLSSLELGDSALYFCASSVSGTGSSYAQYFGPGTRLTVT.

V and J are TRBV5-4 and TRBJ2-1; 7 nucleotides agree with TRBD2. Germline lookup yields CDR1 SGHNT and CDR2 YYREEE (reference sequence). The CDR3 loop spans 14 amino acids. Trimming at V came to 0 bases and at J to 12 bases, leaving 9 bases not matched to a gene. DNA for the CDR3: TGTGCCAGCAGCTTGGACCGCCAGGCTAGCGGGCAGTTCTTC. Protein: CASSLDRQASGQFF.

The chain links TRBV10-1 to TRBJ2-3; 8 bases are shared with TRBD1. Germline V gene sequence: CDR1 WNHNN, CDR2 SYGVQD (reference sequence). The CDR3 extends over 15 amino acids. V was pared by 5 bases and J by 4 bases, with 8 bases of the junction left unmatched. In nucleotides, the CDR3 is TGCGCCAGCAGTTCGGGACAGGCCTACGCAGATACGCAGTATTTT. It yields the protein CASSSGQAYADTQYF.

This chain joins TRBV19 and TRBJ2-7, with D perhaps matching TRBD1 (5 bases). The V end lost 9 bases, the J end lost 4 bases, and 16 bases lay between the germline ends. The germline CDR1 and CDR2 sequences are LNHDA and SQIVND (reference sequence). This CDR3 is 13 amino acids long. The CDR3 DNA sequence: TGTGCCAGCCGCCTCAGGGAAAAGTACGAGCAGTACTTC. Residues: CASRLREKYEQYF.

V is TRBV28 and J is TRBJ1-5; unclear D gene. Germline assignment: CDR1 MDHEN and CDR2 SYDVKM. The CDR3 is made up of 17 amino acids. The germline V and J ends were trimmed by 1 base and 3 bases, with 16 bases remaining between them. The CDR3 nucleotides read TGTGCCAGCAGTTTATTACAGACCTATCCTATCAATCAGCCCCAGCATTTT. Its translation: CASSLLQTYPINQPQHF.

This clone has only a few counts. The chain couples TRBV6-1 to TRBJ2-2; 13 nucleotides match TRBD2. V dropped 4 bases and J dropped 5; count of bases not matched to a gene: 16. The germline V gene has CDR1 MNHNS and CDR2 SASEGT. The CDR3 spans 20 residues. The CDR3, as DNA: TGTGCCAGCAGTGTGCTCGGGACTAGCGGGATCCAATCTATTACCGGGGAGCTGTTTTTT. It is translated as CASSVLGTSGIQSITGELFF.

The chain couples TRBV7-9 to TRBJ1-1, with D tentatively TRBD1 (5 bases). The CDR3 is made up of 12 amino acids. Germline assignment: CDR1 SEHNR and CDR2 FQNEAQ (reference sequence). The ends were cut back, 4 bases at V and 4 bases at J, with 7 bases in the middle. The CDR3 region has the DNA TGTGCCAGCAGCTCGGGGGGCACTGAAGCTTTCTTT. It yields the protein CASSSGGTEAFF.

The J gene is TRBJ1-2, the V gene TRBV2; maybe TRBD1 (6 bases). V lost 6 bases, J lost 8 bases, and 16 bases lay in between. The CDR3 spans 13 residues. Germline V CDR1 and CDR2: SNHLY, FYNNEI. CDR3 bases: TGTGCCAGCAGGGATACAGGGTCTTGGGGCTACACCTTC. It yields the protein CASRDTGSWGYTF.

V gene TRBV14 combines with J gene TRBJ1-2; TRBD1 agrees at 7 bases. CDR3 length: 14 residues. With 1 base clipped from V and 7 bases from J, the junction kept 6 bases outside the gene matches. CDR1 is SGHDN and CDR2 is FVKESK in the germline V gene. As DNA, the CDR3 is TGTGCCAGCAGCCAAGTTACAGGGGTGGTTGGCTACACCTTC. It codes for CASSQVTGVVGYTF.

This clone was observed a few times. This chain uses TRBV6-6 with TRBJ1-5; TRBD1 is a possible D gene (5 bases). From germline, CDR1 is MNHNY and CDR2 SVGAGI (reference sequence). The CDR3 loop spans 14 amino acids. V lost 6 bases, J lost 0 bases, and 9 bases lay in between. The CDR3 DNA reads TGTGCCAGCAGACCAGGGTATAGCAATCAGCCCCAGCATTTT. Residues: CASRPGYSNQPQHF.

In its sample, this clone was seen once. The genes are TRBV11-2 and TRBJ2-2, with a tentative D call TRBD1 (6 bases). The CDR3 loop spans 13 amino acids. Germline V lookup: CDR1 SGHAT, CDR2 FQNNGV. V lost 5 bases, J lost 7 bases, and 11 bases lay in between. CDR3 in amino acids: CASSPWTDGELFF. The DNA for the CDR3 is TGTGCCAGCAGCCCCTGGACAGACGGGGAGCTGTTTTTT.

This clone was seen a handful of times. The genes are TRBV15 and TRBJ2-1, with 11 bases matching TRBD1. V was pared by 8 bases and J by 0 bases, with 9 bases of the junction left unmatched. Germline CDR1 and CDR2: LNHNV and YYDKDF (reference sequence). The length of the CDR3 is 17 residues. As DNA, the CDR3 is TGTGCCACCTACCGGGACAGGGGGTTCGACTCCTACAATGAGCAGTTCTTC. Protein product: CATYRDRGFDSYNEQFF.

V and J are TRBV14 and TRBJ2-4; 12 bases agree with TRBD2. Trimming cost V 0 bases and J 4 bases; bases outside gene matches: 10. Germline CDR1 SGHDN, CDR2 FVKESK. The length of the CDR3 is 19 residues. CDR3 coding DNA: TGTGCCAGCAGCCAAGATCGGCTAGCGGGAGGGCCGGAAAAAAACATTCAGTACTTC. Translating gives CASSQDRLAGGPEKNIQYF.

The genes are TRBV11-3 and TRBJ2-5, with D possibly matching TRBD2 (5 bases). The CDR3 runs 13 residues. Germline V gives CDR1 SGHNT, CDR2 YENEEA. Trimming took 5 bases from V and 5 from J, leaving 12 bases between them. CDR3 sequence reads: CASSIGDRETQYF. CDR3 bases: TGTGCCAGCAGCATCGGGGATCGGGAGACCCAGTACTTC.

The CDR3 loop is CASSPSPGQGVGATNEKLFF. The CDR3 DNA reads TGTGCCAGCAGTCCATCCCCGGGACAGGGGGTGGGGGCAACTAATGAAAAACTGTTTTTT. V usage is TRBV28 and J usage is TRBJ1-4; the match to TRBD1 covers 11 bases. Germline assignment: CDR1 MDHEN and CDR2 SYDVKM. CDR3 length equals 20 residues. V dropped 5 bases and J dropped 0; count of bases not matched to a gene: 14.

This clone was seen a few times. CDR3 coding DNA: TGTGCCAGCAGCCCGTCAGACTCTGGAAACACCATATATTTT. This sequence encodes CASSPSDSGNTIYF. The chain uses TRBV7-2 and TRBJ1-3; the D is unclear. The V end was cut by 5 bases, the J end by 0 bases, with 8 bases between. Germline V gene sequence: CDR1 SGHTA, CDR2 FQGNSA. The CDR3 spans 14 residues.

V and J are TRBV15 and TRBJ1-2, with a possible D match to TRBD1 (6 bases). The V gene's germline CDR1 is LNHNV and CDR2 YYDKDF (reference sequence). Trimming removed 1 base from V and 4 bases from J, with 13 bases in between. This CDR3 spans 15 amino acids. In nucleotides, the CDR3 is TGTGCCACCAGCAGAGGGAGGACAGAAAGCTATGGCTACACCTTC. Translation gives CATSRGRTESYGYTF.

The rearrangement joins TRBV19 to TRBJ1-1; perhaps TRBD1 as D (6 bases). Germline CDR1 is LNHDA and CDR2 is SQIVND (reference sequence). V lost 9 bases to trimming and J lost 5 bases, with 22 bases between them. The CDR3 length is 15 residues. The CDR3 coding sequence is TGTGCCAGGGGGGGGCAGGCCCTAATGGGGACTGAAGCTTTCTTT. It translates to CARGGQALMGTEAFF.

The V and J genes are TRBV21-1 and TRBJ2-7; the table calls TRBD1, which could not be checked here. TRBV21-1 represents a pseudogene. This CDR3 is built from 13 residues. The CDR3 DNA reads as TGTGCCAGCAGCAAAACAGATTCCTACGAGCAGTACTTC. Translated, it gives CASSKTDSYEQYF.

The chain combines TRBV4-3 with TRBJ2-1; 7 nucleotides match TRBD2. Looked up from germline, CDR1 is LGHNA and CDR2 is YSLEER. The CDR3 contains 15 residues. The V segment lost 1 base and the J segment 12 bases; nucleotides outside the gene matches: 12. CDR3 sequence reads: CASSQASAGVNRQFF. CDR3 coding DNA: TGCGCCAGCAGCCAAGCCTCCGCGGGAGTCAATCGGCAGTTCTTC.

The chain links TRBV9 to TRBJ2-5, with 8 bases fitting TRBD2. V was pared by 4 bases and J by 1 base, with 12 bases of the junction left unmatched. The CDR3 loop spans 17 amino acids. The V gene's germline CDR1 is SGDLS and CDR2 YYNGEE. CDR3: CASSKLSGAPLQETQYF. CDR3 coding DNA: TGTGCCAGCAGCAAACTTAGCGGGGCCCCACTCCAAGAGACCCAGTACTTC.

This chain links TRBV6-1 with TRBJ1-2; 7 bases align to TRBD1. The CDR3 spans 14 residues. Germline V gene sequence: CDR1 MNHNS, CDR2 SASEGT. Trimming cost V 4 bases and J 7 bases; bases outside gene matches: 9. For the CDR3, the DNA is TGTGCCAGCAGTGCCTCAGGGGGAAAGGGTGGCTACACCTTC. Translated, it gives CASSASGGKGGYTF.

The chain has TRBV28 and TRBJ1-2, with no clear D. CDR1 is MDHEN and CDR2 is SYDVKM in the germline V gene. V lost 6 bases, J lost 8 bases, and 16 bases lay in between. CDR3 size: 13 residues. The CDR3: CASSPPQVSGYTF. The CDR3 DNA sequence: TGTGCCAGCAGCCCCCCCCAGGTCTCCGGCTACACCTTC.

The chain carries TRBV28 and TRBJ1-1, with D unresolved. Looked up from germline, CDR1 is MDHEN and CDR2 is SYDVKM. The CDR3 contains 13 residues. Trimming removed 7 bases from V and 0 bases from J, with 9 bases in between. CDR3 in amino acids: CASTRGVNTEAFF. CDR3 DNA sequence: TGTGCCAGCACCCGCGGAGTGAACACTGAAGCTTTCTTT.